Below, 7 T cell receptor beta chains from the same sample are listed, as sequenced in a study of T cell repertoires in cytomegalovirus infection. For these receptors, no antigen is known. TCRdb itself ran the reads through MiXCR, one entry per CDR3 protein. The sample gives about 160,000 distinct CDR3 sequences, about 20% of which show up once; 20% to 30% is in the top ten. Sequenced here: CD8+ T cells from cultured PBMCs, sampled from culture after CMV antigen stimulation. The receptor set was obtained from a human donor in good health (CMV status not recorded). Some clones in this sample may be carry-over from other donors' samples.

The chain links TRBV7-9 to TRBJ2-5; tentatively, D is TRBD1 (6 bases). This CDR3 region has 15 residues. CDR1 and CDR2 (germline): SEHNR, FQNEAQ (reference sequence). Trimming stripped 5 bases from V and 4 bases from J, with 17 bases between. This CDR3 reads CASSAQRQDPETQYF. The CDR3 DNA follows: TGTGCCAGCAGCGCACAACGACAGGACCCAGAGACCCAGTACTTC.

About this clonotype itself: A much larger clone sits a single nucleotide away, making a read error possible. The chain carries TRBV6-5 and TRBJ2-5, with D perhaps matching TRBD1 or TRBD2 (7 bases each). Germline V lookup: CDR1 MNHEY, CDR2 SVGAGI. The CDR3 totals 11 residues. CDR3 region: CDTRGGETQYF. The CDR3 nucleotides are TGTGACACCAGGGGGGGAGAGACCCAGTACTTC.

This clonotype was recorded a few times. The chain has TRBV12-5 and TRBJ2-2, with 8 bases aligning to TRBD2. The CDR3 is made up of 14 amino acids. Germline CDR1 reads LGHNT; CDR2 reads FRNRAP. V lost 6 bases and J lost 7; bases outside the gene matches: 7. The chain's CDR3 is CASGFGGADGELFF. CDR3 in DNA: TGTGCTAGTGGGTTCGGGGGGGCAGACGGGGAGCTGTTTTTT.

This clonotype was found many times. The chain joins TRBV12-3 or TRBV12-4 to TRBJ2-5, with D perhaps TRBD1 or TRBD2 (5 bases each). This CDR3 has 14 residues. The germline V and J ends were trimmed by 3 bases and 7 bases, with 15 bases remaining between them. This chain's CDR3 is CASSFESGTGTQYF. In DNA form, the CDR3 reads TGTGCCAGCAGTTTTGAGTCGGGAACAGGGACCCAGTACTTC.

This clonotype was observed a handful of times. The genes are TRBV7-4 and TRBJ2-3; the D call may be TRBD1 or TRBD2 (5 bases each). The germline V gene encodes CDR1 SGHVT and CDR2 SQSDAQ. V dropped 4 bases and J dropped 4 bases, with 18 bases sitting between them. This CDR3 is 16 amino acids long. The CDR3 DNA sequence: TGTGCCAGCAGCTACCCGTCAGGTGGGGGATCAGATACGCAGTATTTT. Residues: CASSYPSGGGSDTQYF.

This clonotype was counted once. The J gene is TRBJ2-7, the V gene TRBV20-1, with D perhaps TRBD1 (6 bases). There are 11 residues in the CDR3. Germline V gene lookup returns CDR1 DFQATT and CDR2 SNEGSKA (reference sequence). V was shortened by 6 bases and J by 3 bases, with 9 bases between the two germline ends. CDR3 in DNA: TGCAGTGCACCGGACAGCTACGAGCAGTACTTC. Translation: CSAPDSYEQYF.

This clonotype has just a few counts. V usage is TRBV12-5 and J usage is TRBJ2-5; the D gene is possibly TRBD2 (6 bases). Germline loops: CDR1 LGHNT, CDR2 FRNRAP. With 5 bases removed from V and 6 bases from J, the gap between germline ends came to 16 bases. The CDR3 consists of 14 residues. This CDR3 reads CASGPGTRWKTQYF. In DNA, the CDR3 is TGTGCTAGTGGTCCCGGGACTCGTTGGAAGACCCAGTACTTC.